The clone carrying this T cell receptor beta chain was detected only a few times. The antigen remains undetermined. These data originate in a study of graft-versus-host responses after intestinal transplantation. Overall study: Recipients obtained multivisceral, liver-intestinal, or isolated intestinal transplants. Each patient got anti-thymocyte globulin induction, then tacrolimus and steroids for roughly 3 years. Study-level results: Individuals carrying graft-donor T cell macrochimerism showed high graft-versus-host to host-versus-graft clonal ratios in allografts.

Some clones are missing from TCRdb's copy, which holds only in-frame ones; the method was immunoSEQ multiplex PCR. The sample carries roughly 73,000 clones, about nine tenths recorded once. Trimming took 1 base from V and 5 from J, leaving 11 bases between them. This CDR3 has 14 amino acids. Germline-derived CDR1 and CDR2 are LNHDA and SQIVND (reference sequence). This TCR was recovered from a human donor who was the organ donor for an intestinal transplant. The V and J genes are TRBV19 and TRBJ1-1; D is unclear. The source material was unstimulated CD8+ T cells sorted from spleen or lymph node cells, sampled before transplant. CDR3 DNA: TGTGCCAGTAGTATAGTGTGGGGATCGACTGAAGCTTTCTTT. It translates to CASSIVWGSTEAFF.